This entry describes one TCR beta chain. This sample was taken from a study of T cell changes during pregnancy in multiple sclerosis. The table came from immunoSEQ multiplex PCR; TCRdb's copy has only in-frame clones and leaves some out. The sample includes about 36,000 clones, 93% of them seen just once. Germline-derived CDR1 and CDR2 are MNHNY and SVGAGI (reference sequence). Trimming took off 5 bases at V and 1 base at J, with 12 bases between the two ends. CDR3 size: 16 residues. The chain recombines TRBV6-6 with TRBJ1-6; no reliable D call. The TCR was taken from a female donor with multiple sclerosis, enrolled in a pregnancy study. The specimen was CD4+ T cells from peripheral blood mononuclear cells, collected in the first trimester of pregnancy. In DNA, the CDR3 is TGTGCCAGCAGTCCCGAAGTCGGGTCCTATAATTCACCCCTCCACTTT. It codes for CASSPEVGSYNSPLHF.